Listed below are T cell receptor beta chains from one sample, sequenced in a study of identical twins. TCRdb redid the calling of the 5' RACE reads with MiXCR, one entry per CDR3 protein. In the table there are 600,000 to 850,000 distinct CDR3 sequences, about 20% of which are singletons. The sample was also linked to a second study, of T cells expressing NK-cell markers.

The sample consisted of PBMCs. These receptors were obtained from a woman younger than 30 in good health. The CDR3 runs from the conserved cysteine through the conserved F or W. The D gene is left open where the match is weak. Clone size is given for some rows only: seen once, a few or many times, or a class if the clone is expanded.

>TRBJ1-1|TRBV12-3/TRBV12-4|-|few
TGTGCCAGCAGTTTCTACGAGGGGGGGCTGAACACTGAAGCTTTCTTT
CASSFYEGGLNTEAFF
>TRBJ2-1|TRBV9|-|-
TGTGCCAGCAGCGTAGATGATTACAATGAGCAGTTCTTC
CASSVDDYNEQFF
>TRBJ1-5|TRBV12-3/TRBV12-4|TRBD1|-
TGTGCCAGCAGTTTGGGCAGGGGGCCGCAGCCCCAGCATTTT
CASSLGRGPQPQHF
>TRBJ2-1|TRBV12-3/TRBV12-4|TRBD2|few
TGTGCCAGCAGTTCTGCGGGAGGGCCGGGGGATGAGCAGTTCTTC
CASSSAGGPGDEQFF
>TRBJ1-1|TRBV20-1|-|many
TGCAGTGCTAGAATGGGACATATGAACACTGAAGCTTTCTTT
CSARMGHMNTEAFF
>TRBJ2-1|TRBV4-3|TRBD1|-
TGCGCCAGCAGCCAAGGAAAAGTCGAGCGGCAGGGGGCCGATGAGCAGTTCTTC
CASSQGKVERQGADEQFF
>TRBJ2-3|TRBV7-2|TRBD2|few
TGTGCCAGCAGCCCACTAGCGGGAGGGCGCACAGATACGCAGTATTTT
CASSPLAGGRTDTQYF
>TRBJ2-1|TRBV7-3|-|-
TGTGCCAGCAGCCCTAGCCGTGGACAGCTGAATGAGCAGTTCTTC
CASSPSRGQLNEQFF
>TRBJ2-7|TRBV2|-|few
TGTGCCAGACAGGGTCCCTTGGAGCAGTACTTC
CARQGPLEQYF
>TRBJ2-7|TRBV29-1|TRBD1|-
TGCAGCGTTGCCAATACAGGGGCTGGGCAGTACTTC
CSVANTGAGQYF
>TRBJ2-3|TRBV7-8|TRBD2|-
TGTGCCAGCAGGCGGACTAGCGGGAGAGGGGCAGATACGCAGTATTTT
CASRRTSGRGADTQYF
>TRBJ2-1|TRBV7-8|-|-
TGTGCCAGCAGCTTAGCGCGGTCGAGGGTCGGGTTCTTC
CASSLARSRVGFF
>TRBJ2-3|TRBV6-5|-|few
TGTGCCAGCAGTTACCTGAGGGCGACAGATACGCAGTATTTT
CASSYLRATDTQYF
>TRBJ1-5|TRBV29-1|TRBD1|many
TGCAGCGTTGGGACAGGGCATAGCAATCAGCCCCAGCATTTT
CSVGTGHSNQPQHF
>TRBJ2-1|TRBV7-2|TRBD2|-
TGTGCCAGCAGCACCCGACTAGCGGGAGTGAATGAGAATGAGCAGTTCTTC
CASSTRLAGVNENEQFF
>TRBJ1-1|TRBV5-1|-|once
TGCGCCAGCAGCTTGGCGGCCCCGAACACTGAAGCTTTCTTT
CASSLAAPNTEAFF
>TRBJ2-2|TRBV5-5|TRBD1|few
TGTGCCAGCAAGCACGGATTGGGACAGGGAGGTACCGGGGAGCTGTTTTTT
CASKHGLGQGGTGELFF
>TRBJ2-7|TRBV20-1|TRBD2|few
TGCAGTGCCTACCTAGCGGGTGCCTACGAGCAGTACTTC
CSAYLAGAYEQYF
>TRBJ1-1|TRBV6-2/TRBV6-3|-|few
TGTGCCACCGGGGGCACTGAAGCTTTCTTT
CATGGTEAFF
>TRBJ2-7|TRBV12-3/TRBV12-4|-|few
TGTGCCAGCAGTGGGATAACAGGGGGGGCCTACGAGCAGTACTTC
CASSGITGGAYEQYF
>TRBJ2-7|TRBV28|-|-
TGTGCCAGCAGTTCCCGCCCAAGGTGGAGTGGTTCCTACGAGCAGTACTTC
CASSSRPRWSGSYEQYF
>TRBJ1-1|TRBV20-1|-|few
TGCAGTGCGCCCGCTTTGGGGGCCCGGTTCGGAAACACTGAAGCTTTCTTT
CSAPALGARFGNTEAFF
>TRBJ2-7|TRBV10-3|-|few
TGTGCCACGTCAAAGGGTACCTACGAGCAGTACTTC
CATSKGTYEQYF
>TRBJ2-7|TRBV20-1|TRBD1|once
TGCAGTGCTAGAGATCCGAGACAGGGTTACGAGCAGTACTTC
CSARDPRQGYEQYF
>TRBJ2-2|TRBV12-3/TRBV12-4|TRBD2|few
TGTGCCAGCAGGCGGGAGATAAGCGGGGAGCTGTTTTTT
CASRREISGELFF
>TRBJ2-5|TRBV20-1|TRBD2|-
TGCAGTGCTAGTTCTAGCGGGAGCGGGGAGACCCAGTACTTC
CSASSSGSGETQYF
>TRBJ2-7|TRBV2|TRBD2|many
TGTGCCAGCAGTGAAGCCCCCTCAGCGGGAGTCTCCGAGCAGTACTTC
CASSEAPSAGVSEQYF
>TRBJ2-3|TRBV5-6|-|many
TGTGCCAGCAGACGAATCACCTCTAGCACAGATACGCAGTATTTT
CASRRITSSTDTQYF
>TRBJ2-3|TRBV20-1|-|-
TGCAGTGCTAGCTTGCGAGATACGCAGTATTTT
CSASLRDTQYF
>TRBJ2-4|TRBV11-2|TRBD2|few
TGTGCCAGCAGCCCCGGACTAGCGGGAGGTACTTTGAAAAACATTCAGTACTTC
CASSPGLAGGTLKNIQYF
>TRBJ2-2|TRBV20-1|-|many
TGCAGTGCTCGCCCAGCCGGGTCTGGAGGTCCCGACACCGGGGAGCTGTTTTTT
CSARPAGSGGPDTGELFF
>TRBJ1-2|TRBV5-5|-|-
TGTGCCAGCAGCTTCGACGACATGACTAACTATGGCTACACCTTC
CASSFDDMTNYGYTF
>TRBJ2-3|TRBV10-3|TRBD1|once
TGTGCCATCAGTGAGCAGGGGGCAGATACGCAGTATTTT
CAISEQGADTQYF
>TRBJ2-6|TRBV5-1|-|few
TGCGCCAGCAGGTTGGGGCCCTCCTCTGGGGCCAACGTCCTGACTTTC
CASRLGPSSGANVLTF
>TRBJ2-7|TRBV12-3/TRBV12-4|TRBD1|-
TGTGCCAGCGGGGACAGGGCCGCCTACGAGCAGTACTTC
CASGDRAAYEQYF
>TRBJ2-2|TRBV5-1|-|-
TGCGCCAGCAGCTCCTACATGGGAGGCGGGGAGCTGTTTTTT
CASSSYMGGGELFF
>TRBJ2-7|TRBV7-2|TRBD2|-
TGTGCCAGCAGCTTCATGCGGGGGGGGGGCGAGCAGTACTTC
CASSFMRGGGEQYF
>TRBJ2-1|TRBV12-3/TRBV12-4|-|-
TGTGCCAGCAGTGTTCCGGACAGCAGTAGAGGCAATGAGCAGTTCTTC
CASSVPDSSRGNEQFF
>TRBJ2-6|TRBV18|TRBD1|few
TGTGCCAGCTCCTGGGACAGGGACAACGTCCTGACTTTC
CASSWDRDNVLTF
>TRBJ2-7|TRBV20-1|TRBD2|-
TGCAGTGCTATTCAGCGGGGCATAGGCTACGAGCAGTACTTC
CSAIQRGIGYEQYF
>TRBJ2-1|TRBV10-3|-|few
TGTGCCATCACCGCTAACGACAATGAGCAGTTCTTC
CAITANDNEQFF
>TRBJ2-1|TRBV5-1|TRBD1|many
TGCGCCAGCAGTTTGGAGACAGGGTCATACAATGAGCAGTTCTTC
CASSLETGSYNEQFF
>TRBJ2-7|TRBV15|TRBD2|few
TGTGCCACCAGCGGGCCGGGACTAGCGGGAGGATTTCGGTCAGGCGAGCAGTACTTC
CATSGPGLAGGFRSGEQYF
>TRBJ1-2|TRBV20-1|-|many
TGCAGTGCTCCAAACTATGGCTACACCTTC
CSAPNYGYTF
>TRBJ2-1|TRBV12-3/TRBV12-4|-|few
TGTGCCAGCAGGGGGGCCTCCGACTACAATGAGCAGTTCTTC
CASRGASDYNEQFF
>TRBJ2-1|TRBV7-8|TRBD2|-
TGTGCCAGCAGCTTATCGGAGCGGGAGTATTCGTTCTTC
CASSLSEREYSFF
>TRBJ1-5|TRBV28|-|few
TGTGCCAGCAGTTTAGAGGGTCCCCAGCCCCAGCATTTT
CASSLEGPQPQHF
>TRBJ2-2|TRBV12-3/TRBV12-4|-|few
TGTGCCAGCCCACCTTTGGGTGGCCCCGGGGAGCTGTTTTTT
CASPPLGGPGELFF
>TRBJ2-5|TRBV15|-|many
TGTGCCACCAGCAGAGGGGTCAGAAAAGAGACCCAGTACTTC
CATSRGVRKETQYF
>TRBJ2-7|TRBV7-9|-|-
TGTGCCAGCAGCTCCCCCGCCCGAGGCGAGCAGTACTTC
CASSSPARGEQYF
>TRBJ1-1|TRBV20-1|TRBD1|-
TGCAGTGCTAGAACTATCCAGGGGGCGCACACTGAAGCTTTCTTT
CSARTIQGAHTEAFF
>TRBJ2-1|TRBV5-5|TRBD1|few
TGTGCCAGCAGCTTGGGGACCCTGACAGGGCGATCCTACAATGAGCAGTTCTTC
CASSLGTLTGRSYNEQFF